The 22 T cell receptor beta chains below all came from one sample that was sequenced in a study of T-cell memory formation after mild COVID-19. Using its own MiXCR run on the 5' RACE reads, TCRdb lists one record per CDR3 protein. The table records a few hundred thousand distinct CDR3 sequences, approximately 30% of them present only once. The sequencing input was PBMCs or a T cell subset sorted from them (not recorded which). Source of these receptors: an adult woman who had mild COVID-19 (a few samples of this study predate the infection). Cell type and time point are not known.

The chain joins TRBV20-1 to TRBJ1-3; D uncertain. Deletions cut 6 bases from V and 0 bases from J, with 9 bases between. Germline-derived CDR1 and CDR2 are DFQATT and SNEGSKA (reference sequence). The CDR3 spans 13 residues. The CDR3 here is CSAAQSSGNTIYF. CDR3 coding DNA: TGCAGTGCCGCTCAGAGCTCTGGAAACACCATATATTTT.

In its sample, this clonotype was seen a few times. The rearrangement links TRBV18 to TRBJ2-7; 9 bases are shared with TRBD1. In germline, CDR1 is KGHSH, CDR2 LQKENI. V trimming: 5 bases; J trimming: 0 bases; junction bases outside the gene matches: 8. CDR3 length: 16 amino acids. The CDR3 coding sequence is TGTGCCAGCTCATCATACAGGGGGCCCGGCTCCTACGAGCAGTACTTC. This translates into CASSSYRGPGSYEQYF.

V is TRBV2 and J is TRBJ2-7; D uncertain. Germline CDR1 reads SNHLY; CDR2 reads FYNNEI. The CDR3 extends over 12 amino acids. With 4 bases removed from V and 6 bases from J, the gap between germline ends came to 10 bases. The DNA of the CDR3 is TGTGCCAGCAGTGTTGGGGTGGCCGAGCAGTACTTC. This sequence encodes CASSVGVAEQYF.

This chain connects TRBV19 to TRBJ1-5; D unclear. Deletions cut 0 bases from V and 4 bases from J, with 13 bases between. The CDR3 loop spans 16 amino acids. Germline CDR1 reads LNHDA; CDR2 reads SQIVND (reference sequence). The CDR3 region is CASSIDPGRKNQPQHF. The CDR3 DNA reads as TGTGCCAGTAGTATAGATCCAGGACGGAAGAATCAGCCCCAGCATTTT. The entire variable domain, with the rest obtained from reference TRBV19 and TRBJ1-5, is as follows: DGGITQSPKYLFRKEGQNVTLSCEQNLNHDAMYWYRQDPGQGLRLIYYSQIVNDFQKGDIAEGYSVSREKKESFPLTVTSAQKNPTAFYLCASSIDPGRKNQPQHFGDGTRLSIL.

This clonotype was counted a single time. The chain recombines TRBV24-1 with TRBJ2-2; no clear D gene. CDR3 length: 15 residues. Trimming took off 3 bases at V and 7 bases at J, with 14 bases between the two ends. Germline V CDR1 and CDR2: KGHDR, SFDVKD. Written as DNA, the CDR3 is TGTGCCACCAGTGATGTTTTGTCGGATATCGGGGAGCTGTTTTTT. Translated, it gives CATSDVLSDIGELFF.

This clonotype showed up just a few times. The chain combines TRBV7-2 with TRBJ1-2; a weak D match, TRBD1 (5 bases). The CDR3 consists of 14 residues. The V gene lost 5 bases and the J gene lost 7 bases, with 17 bases spanning the gap. Germline CDR1 reads SGHTA; CDR2 reads FQGNSA. CDR3 amino acids: CASSAYPRAGGYTF. In nucleotides, the CDR3 is TGTGCCAGCAGCGCCTACCCCAGGGCGGGTGGCTACACCTTC.

This chain connects TRBV12-3 or TRBV12-4 to TRBJ1-1; 8 bases are shared with TRBD1. V lost 9 bases to trimming and J lost 0 bases; unmatched junction nucleotides: 3. CDR3 size: 13 residues. The CDR3 region is CASWDRLNTEAFF. The DNA for the CDR3 is TGTGCCAGTTGGGACAGGTTGAACACTGAAGCTTTCTTT.

The sample holds a few counts of this clonotype. This chain joins TRBV11-1 and TRBJ2-7; D ambiguous. This CDR3 is built from 14 residues. Trimming took off 3 bases at V and 0 bases at J, with 9 bases between the two ends. Germline assignment: CDR1 SGHAT and CDR2 FQDESV (reference sequence). CDR3 DNA sequence: TGTGCCAGCAGCTTCGGCAGGACCTCCTACGAGCAGTACTTC. It translates to CASSFGRTSYEQYF.

This chain links TRBV19 with TRBJ2-7; D uncertain. The CDR3 has 13 amino acids. CDR1 and CDR2 (germline): LNHDA, SQIVND (reference sequence). Between the trimmed V and J ends, which lost 0 bases and 5 bases, there was a span of 8 bases. In DNA form, the CDR3 reads TGTGCCAGTAGTATAGATGCGTGGGACGAGCAGTACTTC. This codes for CASSIDAWDEQYF.

This clonotype has just a few counts. This chain joins TRBV2 and TRBJ1-1; 11 nucleotides line up with TRBD1. CDR1 and CDR2 from the germline V gene are SNHLY and FYNNEI. With V trimmed by 5 bases and J by 1 base, 21 bases remained unmatched. The CDR3 extends over 21 amino acids. This CDR3 is CASSRTGGRRFPSTQNTEAFF. In nucleotides, the CDR3 is TGTGCCAGCAGTCGGACAGGGGGCCGACGGTTTCCTTCCACCCAGAACACTGAAGCTTTCTTT.

V gene TRBV18 combines with J gene TRBJ2-5; unclear D gene. Germline V lookup: CDR1 KGHSH, CDR2 LQKENI. The CDR3 extends over 16 amino acids. Trimming pared 3 bases from V and 2 bases from J, leaving 16 bases between. CDR3 in amino acids: CASSPALDMWQETQYF. CDR3 bases: TGTGCCAGCTCACCGGCCTTAGATATGTGGCAAGAGACCCAGTACTTC.

This clonotype was seen more than once but under ten times. The chain links TRBV7-2 to TRBJ1-2; a weak D match, TRBD1 (5 bases). V was pared by 1 base and J by 7 bases, with 10 bases between. CDR3 length equals 13 residues. Germline values: CDR1 SGHTA, CDR2 FQGNSA. CDR3 sequence reads: CASSLDAGPGYTF. For the CDR3, the DNA is TGTGCCAGCAGCTTAGATGCAGGGCCTGGCTACACCTTC.

In its sample, this clonotype was seen a few times. The V and J genes are TRBV7-9 and TRBJ2-3; the match to TRBD2 covers 9 bases. The CDR3 has 16 amino acids. Germline CDR1 is SEHNR and CDR2 is FQNEAQ (reference sequence). V gave up 2 bases and J gave up 3 bases; unmatched junction bases: 6. The chain's CDR3 is CASSLWLAGRTDTQYF. The CDR3 bases are TGTGCCAGCAGCTTATGGCTAGCGGGAAGAACAGATACGCAGTATTTT.

Comment on this clonotype: At one of its ends the junction is not consistent with the germline gene, which may arise from a read error. The rearrangement joins TRBV12-3 or TRBV12-4 to TRBJ2-1, with 11 bases lining up with TRBD2. This CDR3 region has 12 residues. For the CDR3, the DNA is TGTGCCAGCAGACCCACTAGCGGGAGCCTTAGCTTC. The encoded protein is CASRPTSGSLSF.

J is TRBJ2-7 and V is TRBV5-6; D uncertain. CDR3 length: 15 residues. From germline, CDR1 is SGHDT and CDR2 YYEEEE. The V gene lost 2 bases and the J gene lost 5 bases, with 17 bases spanning the gap. CDR3 bases: TGTGCCAGCAGCTTCCCGACCCTGGGGTTCCACGAGCAGTACTTC. Encoded protein: CASSFPTLGFHEQYF.

This clonotype was detected a few times. The chain couples TRBV18 to TRBJ2-7; D is uncertain. This CDR3 is built from 14 residues. The germline V gene has CDR1 KGHSH and CDR2 LQKENI. V was clipped by 6 bases and J by 6 bases, with 18 bases between them. Here the CDR3 reads CASSPPYGSTEQYF. For the CDR3, the DNA is TGTGCCAGCTCGCCCCCCTACGGGTCAACCGAGCAGTACTTC.

This chain joins TRBV12-3 or TRBV12-4 and TRBJ1-1; 10 nucleotides match TRBD1. This CDR3 has 15 residues. With V trimmed by 4 bases and J by 1 base, 3 bases remained unmatched. CDR3 nucleotides: TGTGCCAGCAGTTCCTGGGACAGGGGGAACACTGAAGCTTTCTTT. It is translated as CASSSWDRGNTEAFF.

DNA of the CDR3: TGTGCCAGCAGTCAACCACCCAGCACAGATACGCAGTATTTT. Translation: CASSQPPSTDTQYF. The rearrangement links TRBV2 to TRBJ2-3; D remains ambiguous. V lost 5 bases to trimming and J lost 0 bases, with 9 bases between them. This CDR3 is 14 amino acids long. Germline assignment: CDR1 SNHLY and CDR2 FYNNEI. Together with reference TRBV2 and TRBJ2-3, the CDR3 gives the full variable domain: EPEVTQTPSHQVTQMGQEVILRCVPISNHLYFYWYRQILGQKVEFLVSFYNNEISEKSEIFDDQFSVERPDGSNFTLKIRSTKLEDSAMYFCASSQPPSTDTQYFGPGTRLTVL.

The gene calls are TRBV7-9 and TRBJ1-1; D is perhaps TRBD1 (6 bases). In germline, CDR1 is SEHNR, CDR2 FQNEAQ (reference sequence). V lost 2 bases and J 3 bases, leaving 10 bases between the germline ends. The CDR3 sequence is 14 residues long. The CDR3 protein is CASSLYREDTEAFF. Written as DNA, the CDR3 is TGTGCCAGCAGCTTATACAGGGAAGACACTGAAGCTTTCTTT.

The chain has TRBV11-2 and TRBJ2-1; 7 nucleotides agree with TRBD2. CDR1 and CDR2 (germline): SGHAT, FQNNGV. The junction had 3 bases not matched to a gene; V was cut back by 4 bases and J by 6 bases. This CDR3 comprises 13 residues. CDR3 bases: TGTGCCAGCAGCTCCAGCGGGACCAATGAGCAGTTCTTC. As protein: CASSSSGTNEQFF.

This clonotype was seen only a few times. J is TRBJ2-2 and V is TRBV5-1; D is undetermined. Deletions cut 4 bases from V and 6 bases from J, with 4 bases between. CDR1 SGHRS and CDR2 YFSETQ come from the germline V gene. CDR3 length: 11 residues. This CDR3 is CASSEAGELFF. CDR3 DNA: TGCGCCAGCAGCGAGGCCGGGGAGCTGTTTTTT.

V and J are TRBV9 and TRBJ2-3, with a tentative D call TRBD2 (6 bases). The CDR3 totals 15 residues. Trimming stripped 3 bases from V and 2 bases from J, with 13 bases between. The germline gives CDR1 SGDLS, CDR2 YYNGEE. CDR3 sequence reads: CASSASGTSTDTQYF. The CDR3, as DNA: TGTGCCAGCAGCGCTTCCGGGACTTCCACAGATACGCAGTATTTT.